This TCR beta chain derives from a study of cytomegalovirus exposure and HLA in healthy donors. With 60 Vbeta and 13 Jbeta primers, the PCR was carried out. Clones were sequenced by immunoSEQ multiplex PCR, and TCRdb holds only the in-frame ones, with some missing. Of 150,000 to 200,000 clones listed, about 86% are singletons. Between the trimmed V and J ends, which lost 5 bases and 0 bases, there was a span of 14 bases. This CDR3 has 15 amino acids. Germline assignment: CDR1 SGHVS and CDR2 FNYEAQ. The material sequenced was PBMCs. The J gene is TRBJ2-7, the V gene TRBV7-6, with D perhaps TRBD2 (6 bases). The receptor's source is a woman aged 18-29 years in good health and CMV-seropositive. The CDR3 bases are TGTGCCAGCAGCCCCGGAGAGCGGGCCTCCTACGAGCAGTACTTC. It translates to CASSPGERASYEQYF.